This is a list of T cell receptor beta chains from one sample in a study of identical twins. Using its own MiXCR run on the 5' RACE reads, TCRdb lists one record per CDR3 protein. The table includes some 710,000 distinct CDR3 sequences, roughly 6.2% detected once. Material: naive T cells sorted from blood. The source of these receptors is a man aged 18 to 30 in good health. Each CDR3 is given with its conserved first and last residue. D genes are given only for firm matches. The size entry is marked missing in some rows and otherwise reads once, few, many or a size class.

TGTGCCAGCAGTCCCCCCCCAGGCAGGTCGAAATCGGAGACCCAGTACTTC,CASSPPPGRSKSETQYF,.,few,TRBJ2-5,TRBV27
TGCGCCAGCAGCGGATGGGGCTTGGTAGCGGGGGGCTCTGGGGCCAACGTCCTGACTTTC,CASSGWGLVAGGSGANVLTF,TRBD2,.,TRBJ2-6,TRBV5-1
TGCGCCAGCAGCTTGGAAAGGGGATTCTTGTATGGCTACACCTTC,CASSLERGFLYGYTF,.,many,TRBJ1-2,TRBV5-1
TGTGCCAGCAGGATGGGGTGGCTCCAGGATTCACCCCTCCACTTT,CASRMGWLQDSPLHF,.,many,TRBJ1-6,TRBV25-1
TGTGCCAGCAGCACAGATAATAGCAATCAGCCCCAGCATTTT,CASSTDNSNQPQHF,.,many,TRBJ1-5,TRBV7-9
TGTGCCAGCAGTGAAGACAACAGTCAAGAGACCCAGTACTTC,CASSEDNSQETQYF,.,.,TRBJ2-5,TRBV6-1
TGTGCCAGCAGTTATAAGTGGAGCTCCTACAATGAGCAGTTCTTC,CASSYKWSSYNEQFF,.,few,TRBJ2-1,TRBV6-2/TRBV6-3
TGTGCCAGCAGTTACAGGGGCTTCGTAACGCGGAATGAGCAGTTCTTC,CASSYRGFVTRNEQFF,.,few,TRBJ2-1,TRBV6-2/TRBV6-3
TGTGCCAGCAGTTTAGTTCACCCCGGGGAGCTGTTTTTT,CASSLVHPGELFF,.,.,TRBJ2-2,TRBV12-3/TRBV12-4
TGTGCCAGCAGCCGGACAGGGGGGGACAAAAAACTGTTTTTT,CASSRTGGDKKLFF,TRBD1,few,TRBJ1-4,TRBV6-1
TGTGCCAGCAGCGAAGACATTCCGAGCTCCTACAATGAGCAGTTCTTC,CASSEDIPSSYNEQFF,.,many,TRBJ2-1,TRBV2
TGTGCCAGCAGTTTGAGGGCCGGCTCAGATACGCAGTATTTT,CASSLRAGSDTQYF,.,.,TRBJ2-3,TRBV12-3/TRBV12-4
TGTGCCAGCAGCCGGGGGACTAGCGGGAGTTTCTATGAGCAGTTCTTC,CASSRGTSGSFYEQFF,TRBD2,many,TRBJ2-1,TRBV3-1
TGTGCCAGCAGCTTATCGACAGCCTCGTGGGCCGGGGAGCTGTTTTTT,CASSLSTASWAGELFF,.,few,TRBJ2-2,TRBV7-8
TGTGCCAGCAGCCAAGATTGGGGACAGGGGCAAAACATTCAGTACTTC,CASSQDWGQGQNIQYF,TRBD1,few,TRBJ2-4,TRBV3-1
TGCAGTGCTAGAGAGACCCTAGGGTCGGCGCAGTATTTT,CSARETLGSAQYF,.,many,TRBJ2-3,TRBV20-1
TGTGCCAGCAGTCTACAGGGGGTCGCTGAAGCTTTCTTT,CASSLQGVAEAFF,TRBD1,many,TRBJ1-1,TRBV12-3/TRBV12-4
TGTGCCAGCAGGGGGGACAGCCCGGGTGAAAAACTGTTTTTT,CASRGDSPGEKLFF,TRBD1,.,TRBJ1-4,TRBV7-9
TGCGCCAGCAGCTTCCCCCGGCCGGAGGGTGGCTACACCTTC,CASSFPRPEGGYTF,.,many,TRBJ1-2,TRBV5-1
TGCAGTGCTAGAATAGTAAATTCCTACAATGAGCAGTTCTTC,CSARIVNSYNEQFF,.,few,TRBJ2-1,TRBV20-1
TGTGCCAGCTCACCATCGGTCAGGACACTTGTCGGGGAGCTGTTTTTT,CASSPSVRTLVGELFF,.,.,TRBJ2-2,TRBV18
TGTGCCAGCAGTGACGGGAGCGGGAATAACAATGAGCAGTTCTTC,CASSDGSGNNNEQFF,TRBD2,.,TRBJ2-1,TRBV6-4
TGTGCCAGCAGTTCCCTCATAAAAGGGCAGTTCTTC,CASSSLIKGQFF,.,few,TRBJ2-1,TRBV12-3/TRBV12-4
TGTGCCAGCAGCTCAACGACTGGGACAGATACGCAGTATTTT,CASSSTTGTDTQYF,.,.,TRBJ2-3,TRBV7-9
TGTGCCAGCAGCACTGTTGAGACCCAGTACTTC,CASSTVETQYF,.,.,TRBJ2-5,TRBV12-3/TRBV12-4
TGTGCCAGCAGCGTTTCGTCCACTGGGACCACAGATACGCAGTATTTT,CASSVSSTGTTDTQYF,.,few,TRBJ2-3,TRBV9
TGTGCCACCAGTTCGGGGAGGGGCGGGCCTAGCTCCTACAATGAGCAGTTCTTC,CATSSGRGGPSSYNEQFF,TRBD2,many,TRBJ2-1,TRBV24-1
TGCGCCAGCAGCCAAGAGTGGACGGAGAGCTCTGGGGCCAACGTCCTGACTTTC,CASSQEWTESSGANVLTF,.,many,TRBJ2-6,TRBV4-3
TGCGCCAGCAGCCTGCGGACGGGTCAGGATTCACCCCTCCACTTT,CASSLRTGQDSPLHF,.,few,TRBJ1-6,TRBV5-1
TGTGCCAGCTCAACACCTACCGGGACAGGGGGATCCTCGAACACCGGGGAGCTGTTTTTT,CASSTPTGTGGSSNTGELFF,TRBD1,many,TRBJ2-2,TRBV18
TGTGCCAGCAGTTACTCGAATTGGGCCCGCAATGAGCAGTTCTTC,CASSYSNWARNEQFF,.,few,TRBJ2-1,TRBV6-5
TGTGCCAGCAGCCAAGGGGCTAGCGGGCTAGGGGCAGAGACCCAGTACTTC,CASSQGASGLGAETQYF,TRBD2,many,TRBJ2-5,TRBV4-2
TGTGCCAGCAGCTTAGTTGGACTAGTGGTCTACAATGAGCAGTTCTTC,CASSLVGLVVYNEQFF,TRBD2,few,TRBJ2-1,TRBV7-8
TGTGCCAGCAGTTACTCCGGAAGCAAAAACATTCAGTACTTC,CASSYSGSKNIQYF,.,many,TRBJ2-4,TRBV6-5
TGTGCCAGCAGCTTAGTGTCGGGACACGAGCAGTACTTC,CASSLVSGHEQYF,.,.,TRBJ2-7,TRBV7-2
TGTGCCAGCAGTTCACGGGTCCCTCTTGGGTATTTT,CASSSRVPLGYF,.,many,TRBJ2-3,TRBV7-9
TGTGCCATACGGACGGGGGGGAACAGGATGGTCTTC,CAIRTGGNRMVF,TRBD2,.,TRBJ2-1,TRBV6-1
TGCAGTGTCCGGTCTTTGTCGGTAGGGGAGCTGTTTTTT,CSVRSLSVGELFF,.,many,TRBJ2-2,TRBV20-1